This entry lists 25 T cell receptor beta chains sequenced from one sample in a study of blood T cell repertoires in COVID-19 (dated by TCRdb to 2018 to 2020). The library was generated by the immunoSEQ multiplex PCR assay. Imported from immuneACCESS, the table was reduced by TCRdb to in-frame sequences with V and J called. These copies leave out some clones; in studies compared against another copy, an unresolved V gene accounts for under half, and the cause of the remainder is not known. The sample data list 170,000 or so clones, and roughly 80% of these were observed just once. Clones ranked in the top ten supply approximately 14% of the sample. The material sequenced was peripheral blood. These receptors came from a man younger than 30 with active or convalescent COVID-19.

This chain links TRBV11-1 with TRBJ2-7, with D unresolved. The CDR3 length is 15 residues. The germline V gene has CDR1 SGHAT and CDR2 FQDESV (reference sequence). V was trimmed by 0 bases and J by 0 bases, leaving 9 bases between them. Here the CDR3 reads CASSLAPRSSYEQYF. The CDR3 bases are TGTGCCAGCAGCTTAGCCCCCCGGAGCTCCTACGAGCAGTACTTC.

The chain has TRBV28 and TRBJ1-1; TRBD1 might be the D (5 bases). V lost 6 bases to trimming and J lost 4 bases, with 12 bases between them. Germline CDR1 and CDR2: MDHEN and SYDVKM. This CDR3 comprises 13 residues. The CDR3 spells CASRGLSGTEAFF. CDR3 in DNA: TGTGCCAGCAGGGGACTATCGGGCACTGAAGCTTTCTTT.

This chain joins TRBV18 and TRBJ1-1; 8 nucleotides match TRBD1. J was trimmed by 0 bases and V by 8 bases; bases with no gene match: 8. In germline, CDR1 is KGHSH, CDR2 LQKENI. The CDR3 spans 15 residues. CDR3 in amino acids: CASVIQGALNTEAFF. DNA for the CDR3: TGTGCCAGCGTAATCCAGGGGGCCCTGAACACTGAAGCTTTCTTT.

V gene TRBV7-8 combines with J gene TRBJ1-1, with D possibly matching TRBD1 (5 bases). This CDR3 contains 16 residues. V was shortened by 1 base and J by 0 bases, with 12 bases between the two germline ends. The germline CDR1 and CDR2 sequences are SGHVS and FQNEAQ. The CDR3 sequence: CASSLVGGALNTEAFF. As DNA, the CDR3 is TGTGCCAGCAGCTTAGTGGGGGGAGCCCTGAACACTGAAGCTTTCTTT.

The V call is TRBV11-2, the J call TRBJ1-2; no definite D call. Trimming took off 1 base at V and 8 bases at J, with 14 bases between the two ends. The CDR3 loop spans 14 amino acids. The V gene's germline CDR1 is SGHAT and CDR2 FQNNGV. CDR3 sequence reads: CASSLAPGSRGYTF. CDR3 DNA sequence: TGTGCCAGCAGCTTAGCGCCGGGATCGAGGGGCTACACCTTC.

The chain recombines TRBV28 with TRBJ1-1; unclear D gene. V was trimmed by 10 bases and J by 2 bases, leaving 17 bases between them. Germline CDR1 is MDHEN and CDR2 is SYDVKM. The CDR3 length is 14 residues. CDR3 sequence (DNA): TGTGCCACCACTATAAGGAATCGAAACACTGAAGCTTTCTTT. This gives the protein CATTIRNRNTEAFF.

The chain links TRBV7-9 to TRBJ1-2; 9 nucleotides agree with TRBD1. Looked up from germline, CDR1 is SEHNR and CDR2 is FQNEAQ (reference sequence). The trim removed 5 bases at V and 4 bases at J, leaving 11 bases unmatched. The length of the CDR3 is 16 residues. CDR3 amino acids: CASSPRDRAFTYGYTF. The CDR3, as DNA: TGTGCCAGCAGCCCTCGGGACAGGGCTTTTACCTATGGCTACACCTTC.

The J gene is TRBJ2-2, the V gene TRBV19; D not certain. Germline loops: CDR1 LNHDA, CDR2 SQIVND (reference sequence). The CDR3 covers 15 residues. V was clipped by 0 bases and J by 3 bases, with 8 bases between them. The CDR3 region has the DNA TGTGCCAGTAGTATAGATGGCACCTACACCGGGGAGCTGTTTTTT. The encoded protein is CASSIDGTYTGELFF.

This chain joins TRBV4-3 and TRBJ1-2; 7 bases agree with TRBD1. This CDR3 has 13 residues. V lost 6 bases and J lost 8; bases outside the gene matches: 9. Germline CDR1 LGHNA, CDR2 YSLEER. DNA of the CDR3: TGCGCCAGCAGGTATTGGGACAGCGCAGGCTACACCTTC. It encodes CASRYWDSAGYTF.

The chain links TRBV5-1 to TRBJ1-2; TRBD1 aligns across 8 bases. With V trimmed by 5 bases and J by 3 bases, 6 bases remained unmatched. Looked up from germline, CDR1 is SGHRS and CDR2 is YFSETQ. This CDR3 has 14 amino acids. CDR3 residues: CASRSGQVDYGYTF. The CDR3 bases are TGCGCCAGCAGATCGGGACAGGTGGACTATGGCTACACCTTC.

The chain recombines TRBV5-4 with TRBJ2-1; TRBD2 aligns across 11 bases. This CDR3 spans 16 amino acids. The germline V gene encodes CDR1 SGHNT and CDR2 YYREEE (reference sequence). J was trimmed by 5 bases and V by 5 bases; bases with no gene match: 9. CDR3 protein: CASRPSLAGADNEQFF. The CDR3 DNA is TGTGCCAGCAGACCTTCACTAGCGGGGGCCGACAATGAGCAGTTCTTC. Supplemented by reference TRBV5-4 and TRBJ2-1, the full variable domain reads ETGVTQSPTHLIKTRGQQVTLRCSSQSGHNTVSWYQQALGQGPQFIFQYYREEENGRGNFPPRFSGLQFPNYSSELNVNALELDDSALYLCASRPSLAGADNEQFFGPGTRLTVL.

This clone has at least ten counts. The chain joins TRBV5-8 to TRBJ1-2; a weak D match, TRBD1 (5 bases). Germline V gene lookup returns CDR1 SGHTS and CDR2 YDEGEE. V lost 0 bases and J 8 bases, leaving 14 bases between the germline ends. This CDR3 is 14 amino acids long. The CDR3 bases are TGTGCCAGCAGCTTGGCCCCGGGGGATCAGGGCTACACCTTC. This translates into CASSLAPGDQGYTF. Complete variable domain (other parts from reference TRBV5-8 and TRBJ1-2): EAGVTQSPTHLIKTRGQQATLRCSPISGHTSVYWYQQALGLGLQFLLWYDEGEERNRGNFPPRFSGRQFPNYSSELNVNALELEDSALYLCASSLAPGDQGYTFGSGTRLTVV.

The genes are TRBV7-6 and TRBJ1-2; D gene unclear. There are 14 residues in the CDR3. Germline-derived CDR1 and CDR2 are SGHVS and FNYEAQ. Trimming stripped 2 bases from V and 6 bases from J, with 13 bases between. The CDR3 sequence: CASSLNRVGDGYTF. The CDR3 bases are TGTGCCAGCAGCTTAAATCGGGTCGGGGATGGCTACACCTTC.

The chain recombines TRBV7-2 with TRBJ2-2; 8 bases are shared with TRBD1. V was pared by 7 bases and J by 1 base, with 8 bases of the junction left unmatched. The CDR3 has 16 residues. Germline CDR1 SGHTA, CDR2 FQGNSA. CDR3 coding DNA: TGTGCCAGCAAATCCTCCGGGACAGGGAACACCGGGGAGCTGTTTTTT. It yields the protein CASKSSGTGNTGELFF.

V usage is TRBV29-1 and J usage is TRBJ2-7, with 12 bases lining up with TRBD2. CDR3 length: 15 amino acids. Trimming removed 4 bases from V and 4 bases from J; junction bases left unmatched: 8. The germline V gene encodes CDR1 SQVTM and CDR2 ANQGSEA. The chain's CDR3 is CSVALGLAGIYEQYF. The CDR3 DNA reads TGCAGCGTTGCGCTCGGACTAGCGGGGATATACGAGCAGTACTTC.

This clone was detected only a few times. The V call is TRBV10-2, the J call TRBJ2-5; D unresolved. The CDR3 sequence is 11 residues long. The germline V gene encodes CDR1 WSHSY and CDR2 SAAADI. The germline V and J ends were trimmed by 3 bases and 5 bases, with 4 bases remaining between them. The CDR3 nucleotides are TGCGCCAGCAGTGAACGGGAGACCCAGTACTTC. Encoded protein: CASSERETQYF.

The rearrangement links TRBV19 to TRBJ2-7, with D possibly being TRBD2 (5 bases). V lost 5 bases and J lost 2, with 16 bases in between. CDR1 is LNHDA, CDR2 SQIVND, per germline (reference sequence). This CDR3 contains 15 residues. This CDR3 reads CASSRDPTGTYEQYF. The DNA for the CDR3 is TGTGCCAGTAGTCGAGACCCTACGGGAACCTACGAGCAGTACTTC.

The chain combines TRBV29-1 with TRBJ1-5; a weak D match, TRBD1 (5 bases). There are 13 residues in the CDR3. Trimming removed 7 bases from V and 11 bases from J, with 21 bases in between. Per the germline V gene, CDR1 is SQVTM and CDR2 is ANQGSEA. The CDR3 DNA follows: TGCAGCGCCCAAGTTTGGGGGGATGGGTCCCAGCATTTT. It yields the protein CSAQVWGDGSQHF.

CDR3 sequence (DNA): TGTGCCAGCAGCTCCAAGACAGGGACGAATGGCTACACCTTC. This translates into CASSSKTGTNGYTF. The V gene is TRBV11-1, the J gene TRBJ1-2; 7 nucleotides align to TRBD1. Per the germline V gene, CDR1 is SGHAT and CDR2 is FQDESV (reference sequence). V shed 4 bases, J shed 6 bases, and the junction held 8 bases outside the gene matches. This CDR3 is 14 amino acids long.

This chain joins TRBV12-3 or TRBV12-4 and TRBJ1-2; tentative D call: TRBD1 (5 bases). The CDR3 runs 13 residues. V lost 3 bases to trimming and J lost 3 bases, with 8 bases between them. CDR3 protein: CASSFDSYYGYTF. The CDR3 DNA reads as TGTGCCAGCAGTTTCGACAGTTACTATGGCTACACCTTC.

V usage is TRBV28 and J usage is TRBJ2-7; 12 positions agree with TRBD2. V lost 6 bases and J lost 3; bases outside the gene matches: 6. CDR1 MDHEN and CDR2 SYDVKM come from the germline V gene. The CDR3 loop spans 15 amino acids. The CDR3 loop reads CASRAGLAGNYEQYF. CDR3 coding DNA: TGTGCCAGCAGGGCGGGACTAGCGGGCAACTACGAGCAGTACTTC. The full variable domain, with the rest looked up from reference TRBV28 and TRBJ2-7, is DVKVTQSSRYLVKRTGEKVFLECVQDMDHENMFWYRQDPGLGLRLIYFSYDVKMKEKGDIPEGYSVSREKKERFSLILESASTNQTSMYLCASRAGLAGNYEQYFGPGTRLTVT.

The chain couples TRBV29-1 to TRBJ1-2; 8 nucleotides match TRBD1. Germline V gene data show CDR1 as SQVTM and CDR2 as ANQGSEA. V lost 5 bases to trimming and J lost 4 bases; unmatched junction nucleotides: 9. CDR3 size: 14 residues. The CDR3 here is CSVPSDDRGYGYTF. The CDR3, as DNA: TGCAGCGTTCCTAGCGACGACAGGGGCTATGGCTACACCTTC.

V and J are TRBV4-1 and TRBJ2-1; 8 positions match TRBD2. CDR1 is MGHRA and CDR2 is YSYEKL in the germline V gene. With V trimmed by 0 bases and J by 9 bases, 10 bases remained unmatched. The CDR3 has 16 amino acids. The CDR3 protein is CASSQDQRLAGAEQFF. The CDR3 DNA follows: TGCGCCAGCAGCCAAGATCAACGGCTAGCGGGCGCTGAGCAGTTCTTC.

The chain joins TRBV13 to TRBJ1-5; D gene ambiguous. Trimming cost V 3 bases and J 3 bases, with 6 bases left between them. From germline, CDR1 is PRHDT and CDR2 FYEKMQ (reference sequence). This CDR3 has 13 residues. The CDR3 loop is CASSLRDNQPQHF. The CDR3 nucleotides read TGTGCCAGCAGCTTGCGGGACAATCAGCCCCAGCATTTT.

This clone was seen a few times. CDR3 in DNA: TGTGCCAGCAGTTCGGGGAATGAAAAACTGTTTTTT. Encoded protein: CASSSGNEKLFF. This chain joins TRBV6-5 and TRBJ1-4; no reliable D call. V was cut by 4 bases and J by 5 bases, with 5 bases left in between. Germline V gene lookup returns CDR1 MNHEY and CDR2 SVGAGI. The CDR3 sequence is 12 residues long.